A single TCR beta chain is shown here with its context. The CDR3 runs 12 residues. The germline V and J ends were trimmed by 2 bases and 3 bases, with 5 bases remaining between them. CDR1 is LGHNA, CDR2 YNFKEQ, per germline. The data were taken from a study of blood T cell repertoires in COVID-19. In the source study's methods: Amplification from reference gene primers served as the basis for estimated nucleated cell counts. Data came from immunoSEQ multiplex PCR; TCRdb stores just in-frame clones and leaves some out. V and J calls and clone size are those listed in that table; D and trimming were worked out from the DNA. The table shows some 60,000 clones, with roughly 85% occurring only once.

This sequence originates from a human donor in a cohort sampled during active COVID-19. Input material: peripheral blood. The rearrangement uses TRBV4-2 and TRBJ2-7; D unclear. CDR3 bases: TGTGCCAGCAGCCAATACAGCTACGAGCAGTACTTC. This sequence encodes CASSQYSYEQYF.